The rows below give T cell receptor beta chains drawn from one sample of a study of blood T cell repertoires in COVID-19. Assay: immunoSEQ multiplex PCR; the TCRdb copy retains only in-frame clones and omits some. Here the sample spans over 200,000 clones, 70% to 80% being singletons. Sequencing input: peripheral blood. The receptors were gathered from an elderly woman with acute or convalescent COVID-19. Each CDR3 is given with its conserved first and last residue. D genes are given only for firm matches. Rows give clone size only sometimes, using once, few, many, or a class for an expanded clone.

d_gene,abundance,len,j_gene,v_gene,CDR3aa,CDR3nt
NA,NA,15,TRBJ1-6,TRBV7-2,CAGEPREENNSPLHF,TGTGCCGGCGAACCCAGGGAGGAGAATAATTCACCCCTCCACTTT
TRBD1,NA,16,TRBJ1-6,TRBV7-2,CASSLVTGAYNSLLHF,TGTGCCAGCAGCTTAGTTACAGGGGCCTATAATTCACTCCTCCACTTT
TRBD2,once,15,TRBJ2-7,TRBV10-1,CASSEESSGRYEQYF,TGCGCCAGCAGTGAAGAGTCTAGCGGGAGATACGAGCAGTACTTC
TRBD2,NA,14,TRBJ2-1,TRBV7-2,CASSSVGGNNEQFF,TGTGCCAGCAGCTCCGTCGGGGGGAACAATGAGCAGTTCTTC
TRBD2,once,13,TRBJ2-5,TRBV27,CATASGMVETQYF,TGTGCCACCGCTAGCGGGATGGTAGAGACCCAGTACTTC
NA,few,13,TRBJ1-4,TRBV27,CASSRRGREKLFF,TGTGCCAGCAGCCGCAGAGGGCGTGAAAAACTGTTTTTT
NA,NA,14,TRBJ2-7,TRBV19,CASRQGPNSYEQYF,TGTGCCAGTAGACAGGGCCCCAACTCCTACGAGCAGTACTTC
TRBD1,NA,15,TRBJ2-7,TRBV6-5,CASSYSNRGRNEQYF,TGTGCCAGCAGTTACTCGAACAGGGGGCGAAACGAGCAGTACTTC
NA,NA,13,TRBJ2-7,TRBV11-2,CASSPQMGYEQYF,TGTGCCAGCAGCCCACAGATGGGCTACGAGCAGTACTTC
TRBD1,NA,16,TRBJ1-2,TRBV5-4,CASSQQGTGGLDGYTF,TGTGCCAGCAGCCAACAGGGGACAGGGGGCTTGGATGGCTACACCTTC
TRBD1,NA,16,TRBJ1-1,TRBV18,CASSRGTGGGYTEAFF,TGTGCCAGCTCACGCGGGACAGGGGGCGGGTACACTGAAGCTTTCTTT
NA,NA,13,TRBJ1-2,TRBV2,CASRGQINYGYTF,TGTGCCAGCAGAGGACAGATTAACTATGGCTACACCTTC
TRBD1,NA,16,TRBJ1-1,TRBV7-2,CASSLLGTGINTEAFF,TGTGCCAGCAGCCTACTTGGGACAGGGATAAACACTGAAGCTTTCTTT
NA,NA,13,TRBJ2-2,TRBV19,CASSIRRSGELFF,TGTGCCAGTAGTATCAGACGGAGCGGGGAGCTGTTTTTT
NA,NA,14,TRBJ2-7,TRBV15,CATSRDPGSYEQYF,TGTGCCACCAGCAGAGATCCGGGTTCCTACGAGCAGTACTTC
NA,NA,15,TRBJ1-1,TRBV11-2,CASSGRALGGTEAFF,TGTGCCAGCAGCGGCAGAGCCCTCGGGGGCACTGAAGCTTTCTTT
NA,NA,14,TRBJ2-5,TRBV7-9,CASSFGTHQETQYF,TGTGCCAGCAGCTTCGGGACTCATCAAGAGACCCAGTACTTC
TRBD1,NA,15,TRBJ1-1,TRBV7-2,CASSLTGGANTEAFF,TGTGCCAGCAGCCTAACAGGGGGAGCGAACACTGAAGCTTTCTTT
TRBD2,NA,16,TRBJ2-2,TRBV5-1,CASSDISSGSTGELFF,TGCGCCAGCAGCGATATATCTAGCGGGAGCACCGGGGAGCTGTTTTTT
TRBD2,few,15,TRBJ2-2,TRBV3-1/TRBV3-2,CASSQVAGVTGELFF,TGTGCCAGCAGCCAAGTAGCGGGAGTTACCGGGGAGCTGTTTTTT
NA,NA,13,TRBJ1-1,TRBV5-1,CASSLRISGEAFF,TGCGCCAGCAGCTTGCGGATATCAGGGGAAGCTTTCTTT
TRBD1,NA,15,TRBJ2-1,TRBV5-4,CASSLAGTGGNEQFF,TGTGCCAGCAGCTTGGCTGGGACAGGGGGCAATGAGCAGTTCTTC
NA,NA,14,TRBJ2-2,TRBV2,CASSVITATGELFF,TGTGCCAGCAGCGTGATTACAGCTACCGGGGAGCTGTTTTTT
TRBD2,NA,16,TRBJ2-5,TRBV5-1,CASSPTGTSGQETQYF,TGCGCCAGCAGCCCAACAGGGACTAGCGGGCAAGAGACCCAGTACTTC
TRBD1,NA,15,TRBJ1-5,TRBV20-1,CSASPPDRLNQPQHF,TGCAGTGCTAGTCCACCGGACAGGTTAAATCAGCCCCAGCATTTT
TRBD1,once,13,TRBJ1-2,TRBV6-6,CASSLTGDSGYTF,TGTGCCAGCAGTCTAACAGGGGATAGTGGCTACACCTTC
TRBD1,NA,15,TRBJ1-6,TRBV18,CASSQKGQAVSPLHF,TGTGCCAGCTCACAAAAGGGACAGGCGGTCTCACCCCTCCACTTT
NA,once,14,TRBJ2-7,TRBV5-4,CASSGSSPPYEQYF,TGTGCCAGCAGCGGATCTAGCCCACCCTACGAGCAGTACTTC
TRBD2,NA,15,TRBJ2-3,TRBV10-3,CAIRMTGTTSDTQYF,TGTGCCATCAGGATGACCGGGACTACCTCAGATACGCAGTATTTT
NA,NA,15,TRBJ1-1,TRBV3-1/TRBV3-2,CASSLLGGYQNKAFF,TGTGCCAGCAGCCTACTGGGGGGTTACCAGAACAAAGCTTTCTTT
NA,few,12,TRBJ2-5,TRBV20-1,CSASYRQETQYF,TGCAGTGCTAGTTACAGACAAGAGACCCAGTACTTC
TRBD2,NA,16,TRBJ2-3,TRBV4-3,CASSPTSGGSTDTQYF,TGCGCCAGCAGCCCGACTAGCGGGGGGAGCACAGATACGCAGTATTTT